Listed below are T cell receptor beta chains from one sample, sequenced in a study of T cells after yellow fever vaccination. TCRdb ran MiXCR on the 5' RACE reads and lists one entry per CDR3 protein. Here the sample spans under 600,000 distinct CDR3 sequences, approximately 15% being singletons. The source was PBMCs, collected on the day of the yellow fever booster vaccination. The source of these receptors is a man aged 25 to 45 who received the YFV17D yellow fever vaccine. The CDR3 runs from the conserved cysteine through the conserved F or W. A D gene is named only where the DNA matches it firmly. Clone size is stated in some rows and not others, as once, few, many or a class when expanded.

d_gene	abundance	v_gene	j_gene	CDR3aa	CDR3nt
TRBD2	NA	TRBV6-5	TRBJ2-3	CASSSTGTSGRDTQYF	TGTGCCAGCAGTTCAACTGGGACTAGCGGACGAGATACGCAGTATTTT
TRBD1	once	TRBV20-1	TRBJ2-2	CSAGNRGRAGELFF	TGCAGTGCTGGCAACAGGGGGCGCGCCGGGGAGCTGTTTTTT
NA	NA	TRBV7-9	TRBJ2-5	CASSLIVRPQETQYF	TGTGCCAGCAGCTTAATAGTCAGACCTCAAGAGACCCAGTACTTC
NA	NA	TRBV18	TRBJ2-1	CASFSRGSSNEQFF	TGTGCCAGCTTCTCTCGGGGTAGCAGTAATGAGCAGTTCTTC
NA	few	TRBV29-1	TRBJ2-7	CSVGYNRVEQYF	TGCAGCGTTGGCTACAACAGGGTCGAGCAGTACTTC
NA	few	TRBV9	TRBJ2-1	CASSVDRVFAYNEQFF	TGTGCCAGCAGCGTAGACCGGGTTTTCGCCTACAATGAGCAGTTCTTC
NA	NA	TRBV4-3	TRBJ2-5	CASSRRRGPEETQYF	TGCGCCAGCAGCCGCCGCCGGGGACCCGAGGAGACCCAGTACTTC
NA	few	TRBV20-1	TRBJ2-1	CSALYYNEQFF	TGCAGTGCTCTCTATTACAATGAGCAGTTCTTC
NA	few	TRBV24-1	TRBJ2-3	CATSARDEDPDTQYF	TGTGCCACCAGTGCCCGGGACGAAGACCCAGATACGCAGTATTTT
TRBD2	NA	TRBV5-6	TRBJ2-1	CASTLRVSGESRHEQFF	TGTGCCAGCACCCTGAGGGTTAGCGGGGAAAGCCGACACGAGCAGTTCTTC